Shown below are 27 T cell receptor beta chains from a single sample sequenced in a study of T-cell memory formation after mild COVID-19. TCRdb redid the calling of the 5' RACE reads with MiXCR, one entry per CDR3 protein. The sample includes some 490,000 distinct CDR3 sequences, roughly 18% seen only once; the top ten take 9% to 15%. The sequencing sample was made of PBMCs or a T cell subset sorted from them (not recorded which). These receptors all come from an adult woman who had mild COVID-19 (a few samples of this study predate the infection). Cell type and time point are not known.

This clonotype was seen only a few times. The V call is TRBV19, the J call TRBJ1-2; D not resolved. Trimming left V 1 base short and J 2 bases short, with 5 bases between. Germline V gives CDR1 LNHDA, CDR2 SQIVND (reference sequence). The CDR3 is 13 amino acids. CDR3 nucleotide sequence: TGTGCCAGTAGTATAGTCGCCAACTATGGCTACACCTTC. Encoded protein: CASSIVANYGYTF.

This clonotype has only a few counts. This sequence joins TRBV2 and TRBJ1-5, with D possibly being TRBD1 (5 bases). Trimming pared 4 bases from V and 0 bases from J, leaving 10 bases between. CDR3 length: 15 residues. Per the germline V gene, CDR1 is SNHLY and CDR2 is FYNNEI. The CDR3 region is CASSAGRYSNQPQHF. Here the CDR3 DNA reads TGTGCCAGCAGTGCAGGGAGATATAGCAATCAGCCCCAGCATTTT. The whole variable domain, filled in from reference TRBV2 and TRBJ1-5, reads EPEVTQTPSHQVTQMGQEVILRCVPISNHLYFYWYRQILGQKVEFLVSFYNNEISEKSEIFDDQFSVERPDGSNFTLKIRSTKLEDSAMYFCASSAGRYSNQPQHFGDGTRLSIL.

This sequence joins TRBV7-3 and TRBJ2-1, with 7 bases that match TRBD2. Trimming took 6 bases from V and 1 from J; bases not matched to a gene: 9. This CDR3 has 16 residues. Germline V gene lookup returns CDR1 SGHTA and CDR2 FQGTGA. CDR3 coding DNA: TGTGCCAGCAGTCTAAGCGGGGTCTCATCCTACAATGAGCAGTTCTTC. Residues: CASSLSGVSSYNEQFF.

The chain couples TRBV6-5 to TRBJ2-5; 7 bases align to TRBD1. V shed 4 bases and J 1 base; nucleotides not matched to a gene: 9. This CDR3 has 16 amino acids. CDR1 MNHEY and CDR2 SVGAGI come from the germline V gene. Written as DNA, the CDR3 is TGTGCCAGCAGTTTAGGGGGCTCGGGGTTCCAAGAGACCCAGTACTTC. It translates to CASSLGGSGFQETQYF.

In this sample, this clonotype turned up many times. The rearrangement links TRBV5-1 to TRBJ2-7; 8 bases align to TRBD1. The germline V gene encodes CDR1 SGHRS and CDR2 YFSETQ. The CDR3 consists of 14 residues. With 2 bases clipped from V and 7 bases from J, the junction kept 8 bases outside the gene matches. CDR3 nucleotides: TGCGCCAGCAGCTTACCGGGACAGGCGAGGGAGCAGTACTTC. Translating it yields CASSLPGQAREQYF. Full variable domain (remainder filled in from reference TRBV5-1 and TRBJ2-7): KAGVTQTPRYLIKTRGQQVTLSCSPISGHRSVSWYQQTPGQGLQFLFEYFSETQRNKGNFPGRFSGRQFSNSRSEMNVSTLELGDSALYLCASSLPGQAREQYFGPGTRLTVT.

V is TRBV12-3 or TRBV12-4 and J is TRBJ1-1; D unclear. The CDR3 sequence is 13 residues long. Trimming removed 6 bases from V and 3 bases from J, with 11 bases in between. Written as DNA, the CDR3 is TGTGCCAGCAGCTCAGGACTGTACACTGAAGCTTTCTTT. Protein sequence: CASSSGLYTEAFF.

The J gene is TRBJ2-3, the V gene TRBV4-2; 10 bases agree with TRBD1. Germline CDR1 is LGHNA and CDR2 is YNFKEQ. J was trimmed by 3 bases and V by 1 base; bases with no gene match: 4. CDR3 length: 16 amino acids. CDR3 region: CASSQGDRGRTDTQYF. The CDR3 DNA reads as TGTGCCAGCAGCCAAGGAGACAGGGGGCGGACAGATACGCAGTATTTT.

There are many counts of this clonotype. The V call is TRBV7-2, the J call TRBJ2-5, with D possibly being TRBD1 (5 bases). The length of the CDR3 is 13 residues. V was trimmed by 6 bases and J by 5 bases, leaving 13 bases between them. Germline CDR1 is SGHTA and CDR2 is FQGNSA. The CDR3, as DNA: TGTGCCAGCAGTCAGGTGTCAGGGGAGACCCAGTACTTC. Amino acid sequence: CASSQVSGETQYF.

This clonotype was seen repeatedly, ten times or more. The V gene is TRBV20-1, the J gene TRBJ1-1; D is undetermined. CDR1 is DFQATT and CDR2 is SNEGSKA in the germline V gene (reference sequence). Trimming removed 4 bases from V and 0 bases from J, with 12 bases in between. This CDR3 has 14 amino acids. CDR3 protein: CSAKNPGMNTEAFF. As DNA, the CDR3 is TGCAGTGCTAAAAATCCCGGTATGAACACTGAAGCTTTCTTT.

The rearrangement joins TRBV21-1 to TRBJ1-5. TRBV21-1 is a pseudogene. The CDR3 sequence is 14 residues long. CDR3 DNA: TGTGCCAGCAGCAAAGAGAGGTGCGATCAGCCCCAGCATTTT. Protein: CASSKERCDQPQHF.

The rearrangement links TRBV13 to TRBJ1-5; 11 nucleotides agree with TRBD1. Trimming removed 5 bases from V and 1 base from J; junction bases left unmatched: 10. Germline CDR1 reads PRHDT; CDR2 reads FYEKMQ (reference sequence). The CDR3 covers 18 residues. The CDR3 protein is CASSPDRGRGWSNQPQHF. The CDR3 DNA reads TGTGCCAGCAGCCCGGACAGGGGGCGAGGCTGGAGCAATCAGCCCCAGCATTTT. The full variable domain, completed using reference TRBV13 and TRBJ1-5, is AAGVIQSPRHLIKEKRETATLKCYPIPRHDTVYWYQQGPGQDPQFLISFYEKMQSDKGSIPDRFSAQQFSDYHSELNMSSLELGDSALYFCASSPDRGRGWSNQPQHFGDGTRLSIL.

The genes are TRBV5-6 and TRBJ2-3; the D gene is possibly TRBD1 (5 bases). The CDR3 totals 17 residues. Trimming removed 4 bases from V and 2 bases from J, with 20 bases in between. Germline CDR1 and CDR2: SGHDT and YYEEEE. CDR3 residues: CASSLGVQSINTDTQYF. CDR3 bases: TGTGCCAGCAGCCTAGGGGTCCAGTCCATCAACACAGATACGCAGTATTTT.

The J gene is TRBJ2-3, the V gene TRBV11-3; D is perhaps TRBD2 (5 bases). The CDR3 has 16 residues. V was pared by 5 bases and J by 2 bases, with 17 bases between. Per germline, CDR1 SGHNT and CDR2 YENEEA. CDR3 DNA: TGTGCCAGCAGCCACCGCGGCAGCGGAAACACAGATACGCAGTATTTT. Amino acid sequence: CASSHRGSGNTDTQYF.

CDR3 sequence: CASSLDLKISTDTQYF. CDR3 DNA sequence: TGTGCCAGCAGCTTAGATTTAAAGATAAGCACAGATACGCAGTATTTT. V and J are TRBV7-2 and TRBJ2-3; D is unclear. CDR3 size: 16 residues. Germline CDR1 reads SGHTA; CDR2 reads FQGNSA. The ends were cut back, 1 base at V and 0 bases at J, with 11 bases in the middle.

The chain links TRBV7-3 to TRBJ2-1; the D call may be TRBD1 or TRBD2 (5 bases each). Trimming left V 6 bases short and J 0 bases short, with 15 bases between. The CDR3 runs 16 residues. CDR1 SGHTA and CDR2 FQGTGA come from the germline V gene. CDR3 DNA sequence: TGTGCCAGCAGTTCCGGGACGGCTAGCTCCTACAATGAGCAGTTCTTC. Its protein product is CASSSGTASSYNEQFF.

The chain combines TRBV19 with TRBJ2-3, with 9 nucleotides matching TRBD2. CDR3 length: 14 residues. Trimming took 7 bases from V and 3 from J; bases not matched to a gene: 5. Germline lookup yields CDR1 LNHDA and CDR2 SQIVND (reference sequence). DNA for the CDR3: TGTGCCAGTAAAAGACTAGCGGCAACAGATACGCAGTATTTT. It translates to CASKRLAATDTQYF.

The rearrangement uses TRBV5-1 and TRBJ2-7; 9 bases are shared with TRBD1. CDR3 length: 20 amino acids. Germline V gene data show CDR1 as SGHRS and CDR2 as YFSETQ. Trimming at V came to 2 bases and at J to 0 bases, leaving 18 bases not matched to a gene. CDR3 coding DNA: TGCGCCAGCAGCTTTGGTATATACCTCGGGACAGGGATATTCTCCTACGAGCAGTACTTC. It codes for CASSFGIYLGTGIFSYEQYF.

The chain joins TRBV12-3 or TRBV12-4 to TRBJ2-1; weak D call: TRBD2 (6 bases). V lost 7 bases and J lost 10, with 11 bases in between. This CDR3 has 11 amino acids. The CDR3 nucleotides are TGTGCCAGCACCACCGGGGGAGAGCAGTTCTTC. The encoded protein is CASTTGGEQFF.

This clonotype was recorded a few times. This chain connects TRBV12-3 or TRBV12-4 to TRBJ1-3; D gene ambiguous. V was clipped by 6 bases and J by 2 bases, with 11 bases between them. This CDR3 comprises 14 residues. For the CDR3, the DNA is TGTGCCAGCAGCCGACCGGCGGCTGGAAACACCATATATTTT. It codes for CASSRPAAGNTIYF.

This rearrangement joins TRBV15 to TRBJ2-1, with D perhaps TRBD2 (5 bases). This CDR3 has 13 residues. V shed 8 bases and J shed 3 bases, with 11 bases lying between them. The V gene's germline CDR1 is LNHNV and CDR2 YYDKDF (reference sequence). This CDR3 is CATRGVNYNEQFF. The DNA of the CDR3 is TGTGCCACCCGGGGTGTAAACTACAATGAGCAGTTCTTC.

This clonotype was counted ten times or more. This rearrangement joins TRBV12-3 or TRBV12-4 to TRBJ2-7; 14 bases line up with TRBD2. This CDR3 spans 16 amino acids. Trimming at V came to 7 bases and at J to 7 bases, leaving 12 bases not matched to a gene. CDR3 loop: CASTLTSGGASGEQYF. Written as DNA, the CDR3 is TGTGCCAGCACCCTGACTAGCGGGGGGGCTTCTGGTGAGCAGTACTTC.

The rearrangement joins TRBV6-1 to TRBJ2-3; no reliable D call. This CDR3 is 13 amino acids long. CDR1 is MNHNS, CDR2 SASEGT, per germline. V was shortened by 3 bases and J by 2 bases, with 6 bases between the two germline ends. CDR3 loop: CASSETITDTQYF. CDR3 DNA sequence: TGTGCCAGCAGTGAGACCATCACAGATACGCAGTATTTT.

This CDR3 reads CASSFYGQGTYEQYF. The CDR3 coding sequence is TGTGCCAGCTCCTTCTATGGACAGGGGACTTACGAGCAGTACTTC. The chain is built from TRBV12-3 or TRBV12-4 and TRBJ2-7, with 9 bases lining up with TRBD1. The J segment lost 4 bases and the V segment lost 8 bases, leaving 12 bases of the junction unmatched. This CDR3 is 15 amino acids long.

In its sample, this clonotype was seen many times. The chain combines TRBV11-2 with TRBJ1-1; D uncertain. The CDR3 totals 15 residues. CDR1 and CDR2 (germline): SGHAT, FQNNGV. V was cut by 5 bases and J by 0 bases, with 13 bases left in between. CDR3 sequence reads: CASSPSGIMNTEAFF. In nucleotides, the CDR3 is TGTGCCAGCAGCCCTTCCGGGATAATGAACACTGAAGCTTTCTTT.

This clonotype was counted at least ten times. This rearrangement joins TRBV7-2 to TRBJ2-4; TRBD2 agrees at 8 bases. The CDR3 runs 15 residues. Germline V lookup: CDR1 SGHTA, CDR2 FQGNSA. The trim removed 0 bases at V and 15 bases at J, leaving 13 bases unmatched. The CDR3 sequence is CASSLASTAGGPAYF. CDR3 bases: TGTGCCAGCAGCTTAGCCAGTACGGCGGGGGGTCCGGCGTACTTC.

The chain links TRBV12-3 or TRBV12-4 to TRBJ1-6; D uncertain. The V end was cut by 3 bases, the J end by 7 bases, with 10 bases between. CDR3 length equals 14 residues. CDR3 protein: CASSFRTANSPLHF. For the CDR3, the DNA is TGTGCCAGCAGTTTTAGAACAGCAAATTCACCCCTCCACTTT.

This clonotype was detected only a few times. This chain connects TRBV7-2 to TRBJ2-1; 9 positions match TRBD1. In germline, CDR1 is SGHTA, CDR2 FQGNSA. V trimming: 0 bases; J trimming: 7 bases; junction bases outside the gene matches: 1. The CDR3 covers 14 residues. This chain's CDR3 is CASSLAGTGNEQFF. DNA for the CDR3: TGTGCCAGCAGCTTAGCCGGGACAGGGAATGAGCAGTTCTTC. The variable domain in full, with the rest retrieved from reference TRBV7-2 and TRBJ2-1, is GAGVSQSPSNKVTEKGKDVELRCDPISGHTALYWYRQSLGQGLEFLIYFQGNSAPDKSGLPSDRFSAERTGGSVSTLTIQRTQQEDSAVYLCASSLAGTGNEQFFGPGTRLTVL.